The T cell receptor beta chain described here comes from a study of cytomegalovirus exposure and HLA in healthy donors. Study observations and caveats: In a later analysis, HLA-C alleles had the fewest associated TCRs, DRB1 alleles the most. Donors belonging to an Asian-associated ancestry cluster reportedly showed fewer N-insertions in productive TCRs than the roughly 680-donor mean, according to what a later analysis found. Productive rates of about 90% or about 30% were seen for most TCR beta V segments in an earlier analysis. No immune exposure information besides CMV serostatus was available.

A note on this clone: Its specificity is unknown.

Per the germline V gene, CDR1 is ENHRY and CDR2 is SYGVKD. This CDR3 region has 18 residues. The V segment lost 10 bases and the J segment 0 bases; nucleotides outside the gene matches: 13. The PCR used 60 Vbeta and 13 Jbeta primers. Some clones are missing from TCRdb's copy, which holds only in-frame ones; the method was immunoSEQ multiplex PCR. The top ten clones hold 1.5% to 2.5% of a sample with 150,000 or so clones, almost 85% of them seen once. Sequenced input: PBMCs. The source is a woman between 35 and 50 years old in good health and CMV-seronegative. The chain is built from TRBV10-3 and TRBJ2-1; TRBD2 matches 12 bases. The CDR3 DNA is TGTGCCACCCTTAAGCAGGGACTAGCGGGTAGCTCCTACAATGAGCAGTTCTTC. Translated: CATLKQGLAGSSYNEQFF.